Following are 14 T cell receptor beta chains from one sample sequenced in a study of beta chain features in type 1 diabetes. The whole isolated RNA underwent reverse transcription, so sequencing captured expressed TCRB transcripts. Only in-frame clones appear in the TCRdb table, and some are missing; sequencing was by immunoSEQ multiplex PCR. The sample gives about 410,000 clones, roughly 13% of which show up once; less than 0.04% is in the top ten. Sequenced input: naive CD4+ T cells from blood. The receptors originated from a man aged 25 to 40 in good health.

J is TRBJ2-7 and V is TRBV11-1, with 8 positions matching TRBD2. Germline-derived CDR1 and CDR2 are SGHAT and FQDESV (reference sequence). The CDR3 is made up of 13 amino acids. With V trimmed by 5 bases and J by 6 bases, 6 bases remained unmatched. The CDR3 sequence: CASSLGLASEQYV. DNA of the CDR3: TGTGCCAGCAGCCTTGGACTAGCAAGCGAGCAGTACGTC.

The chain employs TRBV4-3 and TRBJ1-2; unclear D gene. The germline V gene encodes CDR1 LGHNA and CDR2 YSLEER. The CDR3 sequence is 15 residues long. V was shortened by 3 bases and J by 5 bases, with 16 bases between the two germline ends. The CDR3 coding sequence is TGCGCCAGCAGCCAGACTATAGGTTTGGGGTATGGCTACACCTTC. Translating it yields CASSQTIGLGYGYTF.

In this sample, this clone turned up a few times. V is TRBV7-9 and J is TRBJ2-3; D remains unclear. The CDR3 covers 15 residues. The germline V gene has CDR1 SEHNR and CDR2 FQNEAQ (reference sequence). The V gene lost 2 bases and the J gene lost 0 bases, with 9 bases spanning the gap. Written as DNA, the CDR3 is TGTGCCAGCAGCTTATGGGTGGGGAGCACAGATACGCAGTATTTT. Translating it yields CASSLWVGSTDTQYF.

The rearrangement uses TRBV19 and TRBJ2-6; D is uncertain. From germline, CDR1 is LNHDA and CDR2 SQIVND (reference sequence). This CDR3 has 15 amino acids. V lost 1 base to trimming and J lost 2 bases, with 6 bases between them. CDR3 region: CASSIVAAGANVLTF. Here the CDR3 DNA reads TGTGCCAGTAGTATAGTGGCAGCTGGGGCCAACGTCCTGACTTTC. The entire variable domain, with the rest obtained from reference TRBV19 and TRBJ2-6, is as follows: DGGITQSPKYLFRKEGQNVTLSCEQNLNHDAMYWYRQDPGQGLRLIYYSQIVNDFQKGDIAEGYSVSREKKESFPLTVTSAQKNPTAFYLCASSIVAAGANVLTFGAGSRLTVL.

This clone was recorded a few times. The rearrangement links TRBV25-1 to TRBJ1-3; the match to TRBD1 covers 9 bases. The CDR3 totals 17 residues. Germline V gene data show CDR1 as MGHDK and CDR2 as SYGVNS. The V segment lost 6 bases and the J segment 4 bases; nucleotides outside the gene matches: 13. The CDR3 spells CASRAPTGGGKGNTIYF. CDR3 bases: TGTGCCAGCAGAGCCCCCACAGGGGGCGGCAAAGGAAACACCATATATTTT.

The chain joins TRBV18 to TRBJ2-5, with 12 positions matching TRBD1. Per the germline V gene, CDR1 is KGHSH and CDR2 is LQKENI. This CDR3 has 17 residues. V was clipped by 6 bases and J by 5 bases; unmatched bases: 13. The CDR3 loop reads CASSPLPGQGAGETQYF. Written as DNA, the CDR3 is TGTGCCAGCTCCCCTCTCCCGGGACAGGGGGCAGGGGAGACCCAGTACTTC.

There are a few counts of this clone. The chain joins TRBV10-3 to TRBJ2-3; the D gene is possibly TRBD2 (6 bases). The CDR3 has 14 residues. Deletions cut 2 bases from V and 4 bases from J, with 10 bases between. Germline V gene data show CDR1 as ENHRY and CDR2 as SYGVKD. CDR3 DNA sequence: TGTGCCATCAGTGAGAATACGGGGGCAGATACGCAGTATTTT. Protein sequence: CAISENTGADTQYF.

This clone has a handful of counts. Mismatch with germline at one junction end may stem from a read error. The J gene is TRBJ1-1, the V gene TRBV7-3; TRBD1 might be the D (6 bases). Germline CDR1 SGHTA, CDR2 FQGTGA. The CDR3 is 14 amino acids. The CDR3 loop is CASSLTTGNTEAFF. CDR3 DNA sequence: TGTGCCAGCAGCCTAACGACAGGGAACACTGAAGCTTTCTTT.

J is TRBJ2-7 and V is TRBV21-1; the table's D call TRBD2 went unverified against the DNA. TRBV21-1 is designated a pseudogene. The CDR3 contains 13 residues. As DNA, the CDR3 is TGTGCCAGCAGGAAGCGGACGTCCTACGAGCAGTACGTC. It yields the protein CASRKRTSYEQYV.

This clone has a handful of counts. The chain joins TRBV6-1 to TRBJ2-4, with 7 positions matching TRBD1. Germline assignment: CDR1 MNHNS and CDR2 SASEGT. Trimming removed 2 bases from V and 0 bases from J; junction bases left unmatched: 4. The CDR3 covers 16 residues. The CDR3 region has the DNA TGTGCCAGCAGTGAATACAGGGGTTTAGCCAAAAACATTCAGTACTTC. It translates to CASSEYRGLAKNIQYF.

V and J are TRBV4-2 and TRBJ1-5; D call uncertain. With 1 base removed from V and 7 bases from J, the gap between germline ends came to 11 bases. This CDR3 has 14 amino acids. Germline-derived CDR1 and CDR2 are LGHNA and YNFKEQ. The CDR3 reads CASSQVGVGQPQHF. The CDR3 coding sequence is TGTGCCAGCAGCCAAGTGGGTGTAGGACAGCCCCAGCATTTT.

CDR3 protein: CASSLDSGTDTDTQYF. CDR3 DNA: TGTGCCAGCAGTCTAGATAGCGGAACAGACACAGATACGCAGTATTTT. J is TRBJ2-3 and V is TRBV2; perhaps TRBD2 as D (6 bases). Per the germline V gene, CDR1 is SNHLY and CDR2 is FYNNEI. V was clipped by 5 bases and J by 2 bases, with 17 bases between them. The CDR3 contains 16 residues.

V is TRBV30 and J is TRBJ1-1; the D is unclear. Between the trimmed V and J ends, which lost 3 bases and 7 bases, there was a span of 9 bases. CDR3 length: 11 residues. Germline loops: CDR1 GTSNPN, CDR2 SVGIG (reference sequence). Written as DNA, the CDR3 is TGTGCCTGGAGCCTTTTCCGTGAAGCTTTCTTT. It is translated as CAWSLFREAFF.

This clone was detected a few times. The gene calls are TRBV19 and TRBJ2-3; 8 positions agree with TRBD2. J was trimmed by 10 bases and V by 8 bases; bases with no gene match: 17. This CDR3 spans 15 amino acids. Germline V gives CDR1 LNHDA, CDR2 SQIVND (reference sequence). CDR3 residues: CASPSMGLGFSAQYF. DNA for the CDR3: TGTGCCAGTCCCTCCATGGGACTAGGCTTTTCGGCGCAGTATTTT. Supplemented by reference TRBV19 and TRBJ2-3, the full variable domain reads DGGITQSPKYLFRKEGQNVTLSCEQNLNHDAMYWYRQDPGQGLRLIYYSQIVNDFQKGDIAEGYSVSREKKESFPLTVTSAQKNPTAFYLCASPSMGLGFSAQYFGPGTRLTVL.